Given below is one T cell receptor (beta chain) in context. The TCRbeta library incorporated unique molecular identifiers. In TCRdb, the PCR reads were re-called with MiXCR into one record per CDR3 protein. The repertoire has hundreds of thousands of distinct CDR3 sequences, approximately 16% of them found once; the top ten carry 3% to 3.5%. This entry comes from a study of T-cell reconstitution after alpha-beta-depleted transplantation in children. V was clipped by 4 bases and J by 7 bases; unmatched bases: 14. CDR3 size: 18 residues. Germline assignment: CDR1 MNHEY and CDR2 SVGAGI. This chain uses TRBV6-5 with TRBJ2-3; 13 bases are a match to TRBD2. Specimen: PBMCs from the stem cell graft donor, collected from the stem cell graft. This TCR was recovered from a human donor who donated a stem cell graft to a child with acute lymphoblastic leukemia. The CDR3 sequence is CASSSPGTSGIPGYTQYF. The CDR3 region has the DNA TGTGCCAGCAGTTCCCCCGGGACTAGCGGGATCCCTGGATATACGCAGTATTTT.